This T cell receptor beta chain comes out of a study of blood T cell repertoires in COVID-19. Clones were read by immunoSEQ multiplex PCR, and TCRdb kept only the in-frame ones, dropping some. Of hundreds of thousands of clones detected, about 85% appear once; the ten largest clones hold 18%. Trimming removed 4 bases from V and 5 bases from J; junction bases left unmatched: 13. CDR1 and CDR2 (germline): SNHLY, FYNNEI. The CDR3 runs 19 residues. The sequencing sample was made of peripheral blood. V is TRBV2 and J is TRBJ2-2, with 13 bases lining up with TRBD2. The clonotype originates from a woman of 80 years or more with active or convalescent COVID-19. In nucleotides, the CDR3 is TGTGCCAGCAGTGCGAGGTTGACTAGCGGGAGGTCCAGGACCGGGGAGCTGTTTTTT. It translates to CASSARLTSGRSRTGELFF. The entire variable domain, with the rest obtained from reference TRBV2 and TRBJ2-2, is as follows: EPEVTQTPSHQVTQMGQEVILRCVPISNHLYFYWYRQILGQKVEFLVSFYNNEISEKSEIFDDQFSVERPDGSNFTLKIRSTKLEDSAMYFCASSARLTSGRSRTGELFFGEGSRLTVL.